A single T cell receptor beta chain is shown here with its context. The table came from immunoSEQ multiplex PCR; TCRdb's copy has only in-frame clones and leaves some out. Of 95,000 to 150,000 clones listed, roughly 83% were seen once; the top ten hold roughly 5.4%. The CDR3 has 15 residues. Trimming took 3 bases from V and 0 from J; bases not matched to a gene: 3. CDR1 and CDR2 from the germline V gene are LNHDA and SQIVND (reference sequence). These data come from a study of blood T cell repertoires in COVID-19. The sequenced sample was peripheral blood. The TCR comes from a human donor in a cohort sampled during active COVID-19. The chain is built from TRBV19 and TRBJ2-3, with 7 bases lining up with TRBD1. CDR3 sequence (DNA): TGTGCCAGTAGTATCCGACAGGGTAGCACAGATACGCAGTATTTT. Its protein is CASSIRQGSTDTQYF.